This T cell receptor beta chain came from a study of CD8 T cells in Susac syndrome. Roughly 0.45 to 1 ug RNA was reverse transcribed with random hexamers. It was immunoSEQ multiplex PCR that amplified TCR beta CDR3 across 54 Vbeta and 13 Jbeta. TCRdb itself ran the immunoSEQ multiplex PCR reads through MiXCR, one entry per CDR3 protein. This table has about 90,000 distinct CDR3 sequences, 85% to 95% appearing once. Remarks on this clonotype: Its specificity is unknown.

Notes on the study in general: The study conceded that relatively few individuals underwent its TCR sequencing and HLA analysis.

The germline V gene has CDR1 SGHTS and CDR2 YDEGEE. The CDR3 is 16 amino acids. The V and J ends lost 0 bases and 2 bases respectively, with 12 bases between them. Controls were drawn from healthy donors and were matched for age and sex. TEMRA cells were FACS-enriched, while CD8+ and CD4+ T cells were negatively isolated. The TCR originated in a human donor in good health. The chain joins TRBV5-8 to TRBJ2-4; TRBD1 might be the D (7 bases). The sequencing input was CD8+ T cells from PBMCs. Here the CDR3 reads CASSLGSGGTKNIQYF. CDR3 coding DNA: TGTGCCAGCAGCTTGGGTTCAGGGGGGACCAAAAACATTCAGTACTTC.